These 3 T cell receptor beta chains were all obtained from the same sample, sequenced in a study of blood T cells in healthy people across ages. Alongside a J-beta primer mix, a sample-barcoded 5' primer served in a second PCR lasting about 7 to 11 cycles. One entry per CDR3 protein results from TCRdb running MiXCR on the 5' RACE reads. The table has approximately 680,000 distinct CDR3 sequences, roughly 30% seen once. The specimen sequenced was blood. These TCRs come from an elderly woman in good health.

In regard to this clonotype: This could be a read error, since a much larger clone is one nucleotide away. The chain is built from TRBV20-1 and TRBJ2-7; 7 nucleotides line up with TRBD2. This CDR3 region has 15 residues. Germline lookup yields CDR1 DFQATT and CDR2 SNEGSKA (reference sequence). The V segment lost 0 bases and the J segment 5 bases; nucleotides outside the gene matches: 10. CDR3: CSARDMGGGRNEQYF. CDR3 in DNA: TGCAGTGCTAGAGATATGGGGGGGGGACGGAACGAGCAGTACTTC.

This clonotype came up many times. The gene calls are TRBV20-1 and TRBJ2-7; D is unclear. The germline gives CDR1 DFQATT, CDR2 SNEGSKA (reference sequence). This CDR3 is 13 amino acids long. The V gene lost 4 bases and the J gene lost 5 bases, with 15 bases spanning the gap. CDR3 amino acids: CSAKFGSLDEQYF. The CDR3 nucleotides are TGCAGTGCTAAGTTCGGTTCTTTGGACGAGCAGTACTTC.

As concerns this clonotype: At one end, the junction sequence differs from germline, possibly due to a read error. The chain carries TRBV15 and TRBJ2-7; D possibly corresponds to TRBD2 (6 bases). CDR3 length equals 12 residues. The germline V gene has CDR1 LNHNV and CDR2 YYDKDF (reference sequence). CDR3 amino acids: CATSRERDQRHF. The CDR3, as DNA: TGTGCCACCAGCAGAGAGCGGGACCAGAGACATTTC.